These T cell receptor beta chains were read from a single sample in a study of identical twins. Via MiXCR, TCRdb re-called the 5' RACE reads, giving one row per CDR3 protein. The table has nearly 900,000 distinct CDR3 sequences, around 12% seen once. The same data also contributed to another study, on yellow fever vaccine responses in identical twins.

Sequencing was done on a sample of PBMCs. These receptor sequences come from a woman aged 18-29 years in good health. Both conserved end residues are part of each CDR3. Each record gives: clone size, V gene, J gene, CDR3 length, D gene, CDR3 DNA, CDR3 protein. The D gene is left open where the match is weak. Clone sizes are given selectively: once, few, many, or a class where the clone is expanded.

few,TRBV24-1,TRBJ1-1,13,.,TGTGCCACCAGTGGAGGGACGGGCACTGAAGCTTTCTTT,CATSGGTGTEAFF
few,TRBV12-3/TRBV12-4,TRBJ1-5,14,.,TGTGCCAGCAGAAGGGACGGACAGAATCAGCCCCAGCATTTT,CASRRDGQNQPQHF
few,TRBV20-1,TRBJ2-2,11,.,TGCAGTGCGCTAGCTGGCGGGGAGCTGTTTTTT,CSALAGGELFF
.,TRBV14,TRBJ2-6,17,TRBD2,TGTGCCAGCAGCCACTTGGGGAGGGCGCCTGGGGCCAACGTCCTGACTTTC,CASSHLGRAPGANVLTF
.,TRBV10-3,TRBJ1-5,14,.,TGTGCCATCACGCGAGAACGTTTCGATCAGCCCCAGCATTTT,CAITRERFDQPQHF
many,TRBV4-1,TRBJ2-3,16,.,TGCGCCAGCAGCCAACTGGCAGGGGATAGCACAGATACGCAGTATTTT,CASSQLAGDSTDTQYF
.,TRBV9,TRBJ1-5,15,TRBD1,TGTGCCAGCAGCCCTCAGGACAGGGAGGATCAGCCCCAGCATTTT,CASSPQDREDQPQHF
.,TRBV6-5,TRBJ2-1,16,TRBD2,TGTGCCAGCAGTTACGGACTAGCGGGCTCCTACAATGAGCAGTTCTTC,CASSYGLAGSYNEQFF
.,TRBV7-2,TRBJ1-4,15,.,TGTGCCAGCAGCGAGGACGGGACAAGAAGTGAAAAACTGTTTTTT,CASSEDGTRSEKLFF
.,TRBV5-1,TRBJ2-2,17,.,TGCGCCAGCAGCTTGGGACGGACGTTCGCGAACACCGGGGAGCTGTTTTTT,CASSLGRTFANTGELFF
few,TRBV7-9,TRBJ1-1,16,.,TGTGCCAGCAGCCTAGGGTCCTCTGGGATGAACACTGAAGCTTTCTTT,CASSLGSSGMNTEAFF
few,TRBV12-3/TRBV12-4,TRBJ2-1,17,TRBD2,TGTGCCAGCAGTTTAAGACTAGCGGGAGTCCCCTACAATGAGCAGTTCTTC,CASSLRLAGVPYNEQFF
many,TRBV28,TRBJ2-1,15,TRBD1,TGTGCCAGCAGTTTAGGGGACAGGGGGCCGAATGAGCAGTTCTTC,CASSLGDRGPNEQFF
few,TRBV7-3,TRBJ2-1,16,.,TGTGCCAGCAGCCGAACCGGGACTCATTCCTACAATGAGCAGTTCTTC,CASSRTGTHSYNEQFF
.,TRBV12-3/TRBV12-4,TRBJ1-1,17,.,TGTGCCAGCACTTCTACCAACGGGGGCGGCCAGAACACTGAAGCTTTCTTT,CASTSTNGGGQNTEAFF
few,TRBV29-1,TRBJ2-7,13,.,TGCAGCGTTGAACTTTCTTGGGGGGTCGAGCAGTACTTC,CSVELSWGVEQYF
few,TRBV9,TRBJ2-3,14,.,TGTGCCAGCAGCCCAAGGCCCCCCACAGATACGCAGTATTTT,CASSPRPPTDTQYF
many,TRBV10-3,TRBJ2-1,12,.,TGTGCCATCCTTGCCCGCTCCAATGAGCAGTTCTTC,CAILARSNEQFF
few,TRBV19,TRBJ1-1,14,TRBD1,TGTGCCAGTACTCGTAACCCCAGGGGGCCTGAAGCTTTCTTT,CASTRNPRGPEAFF
.,TRBV5-1,TRBJ2-1,17,.,TGCGCCAGCAGCCCCCGGGTGGTGGGGGAGAGGTCCAATGAGCAGTTCTTC,CASSPRVVGERSNEQFF
few,TRBV20-1,TRBJ1-1,12,.,TGCAGTGCTAGGGTAGAGGGCTCCGAAGCTTTCTTT,CSARVEGSEAFF
.,TRBV7-3,TRBJ2-1,11,.,TGTGCCAGCAGCATAGACAGCGAGCAGTTCTTC,CASSIDSEQFF